This TCR beta chain was obtained from a study of prognosis after radiotherapy for stage I lung cancer. Study at large: The study enrolled patients with stage I non-small cell lung cancer between early 2018 and 2019. Patients numbered approximately twelve men and five to seven women, aged roughly 53 to 90 with a median of roughly 72 years. Study results and caveats: Lower post-radiation Shannon entropy was seen in patients who went on to develop distant metastases.

Trimming removed 5 bases at V and 2 bases at J, with 17 bases between. In germline, CDR1 is SGHNT, CDR2 YENEEA. The CDR3 is 16 residues long. Starting from genomic DNA, TCR beta CDR3 was amplified through two-round multiplex PCR. Every TRBV and TRBJ gene had its own specific primer in first-round PCR. MiXCR, applied by TCRdb to the multiplex PCR reads, yields one record per CDR3 protein. The top ten clones hold more than 15% of a sample with fewer than 35,000 distinct CDR3 sequences, around 48% of them seen once. Relative to its sample, this clonotype is medium-sized. The antigen remains unidentified. The specimen comprised PBMCs, sampled before or after stereotactic body radiation therapy (not recorded which). The source of this sequence is a donor aged 50 or older with non-small cell lung cancer. The chain combines TRBV11-3 with TRBJ2-3, with D uncertain. For the CDR3, the DNA is TGTGCCAGCAGCCCGGGCTCTCCCTTCCTCACAGATACGCAGTATTTT. It specifies CASSPGSPFLTDTQYF.